The 13 T cell receptor beta chains given below trace back to one sample, sequenced in a study of shared clonotypes between healthy human individuals. This table comes from immunoSEQ multiplex PCR, and its TCRdb copy is limited to in-frame clones, with some not included. The sample includes about 610,000 clones, more than 95% of them seen just once. The sample consisted of naive CD4+ T cells sorted from blood. Subset reported: CD45RA+ positively selected. These receptors all come from a woman aged 25 to 39 in good health.

In its sample, this clone was seen once. The V and J genes are TRBV28 and TRBJ1-1; tentatively, D is TRBD1 (5 bases). The CDR3 has 12 amino acids. V was trimmed by 7 bases and J by 4 bases, leaving 10 bases between them. Germline V gene data show CDR1 as MDHEN and CDR2 as SYDVKM. The CDR3 region has the DNA TGTGCCAGCACCGGCAGGGCCACTGAAGCTTTCTTT. Its protein product is CASTGRATEAFF. The whole variable domain, filled in from reference TRBV28 and TRBJ1-1, reads DVKVTQSSRYLVKRTGEKVFLECVQDMDHENMFWYRQDPGLGLRLIYFSYDVKMKEKGDIPEGYSVSREKKERFSLILESASTNQTSMYLCASTGRATEAFFGQGTRLTVV.

This rearrangement joins TRBV30 to TRBJ2-1, with 7 bases that match TRBD2. CDR1 GTSNPN and CDR2 SVGIG come from the germline V gene (reference sequence). This CDR3 comprises 15 residues. Germline trimming cut 0 bases from V and 3 bases from J; bases unmatched to any gene: 5. The CDR3 protein is CAWSVPASGYNEQFF. CDR3 DNA sequence: TGTGCCTGGAGTGTACCGGCTAGCGGCTACAATGAGCAGTTCTTC. Variable domain in full (rest from reference TRBV30 and TRBJ2-1): SQTIHQWPATLVQPVGSPLSLECTVEGTSNPNLYWYRQAAGRGLQLLFYSVGIGQISSEVPQNLSASRPQDRQFILSSKKLLLSDSGFYLCAWSVPASGYNEQFFGPGTRLTVL.

The genes are TRBV4-1 and TRBJ2-7, with 11 bases aligning to TRBD2. CDR1 MGHRA and CDR2 YSYEKL come from the germline V gene. This CDR3 has 17 residues. The J segment lost 4 bases and the V segment lost 2 bases, leaving 10 bases of the junction unmatched. The CDR3: CASSQLALAGGPYEQYF. The CDR3 DNA is TGCGCCAGCAGCCAACTGGCCCTAGCGGGAGGTCCTTACGAGCAGTACTTC.

The chain employs TRBV19 and TRBJ1-4; TRBD1 is a possible D gene (5 bases). The CDR3 covers 15 residues. CDR1 and CDR2 from the germline V gene are LNHDA and SQIVND (reference sequence). Trimming pared 6 bases from V and 5 bases from J, leaving 16 bases between. The CDR3 region is CASSGTDSGNEKLFF. The CDR3 DNA is TGTGCCAGTAGCGGGACCGACAGCGGGAATGAAAAACTGTTTTTT.

The chain carries TRBV29-1 and TRBJ2-7, with D perhaps TRBD1 (6 bases). CDR3 length equals 12 residues. V was clipped by 3 bases and J by 4 bases, with 10 bases between them. Germline V gene data show CDR1 as SQVTM and CDR2 as ANQGSEA. The DNA of the CDR3 is TGCAGCGTTGATGGGGGCGATTACGAGCAGTACTTC. Its protein is CSVDGGDYEQYF.

The table lists this clone with a count of one. The chain joins TRBV11-3 to TRBJ2-2; D is perhaps TRBD1 or TRBD2 (5 bases each). Trimming stripped 5 bases from V and 7 bases from J, with 17 bases between. Germline values: CDR1 SGHNT, CDR2 YENEEA. This CDR3 is built from 15 residues. The CDR3 DNA reads TGTGCCAGCAGCCCCCGAGCGGACATCGGCGGGGAGCTGTTTTTT. This sequence encodes CASSPRADIGGELFF.

The J gene is TRBJ1-2, the V gene TRBV6-4, with D perhaps matching TRBD1 (5 bases). V dropped 5 bases and J dropped 3 bases, with 16 bases sitting between them. Germline V CDR1 and CDR2: MRHNA, SNTAGT. The CDR3 loop spans 15 amino acids. CDR3 nucleotide sequence: TGTGCCAGCAGTCCCCGGGGGGGATGGGACTATGGCTACACCTTC. As protein: CASSPRGGWDYGYTF.

This chain uses TRBV10-3 with TRBJ1-5; 7 bases are shared with TRBD1. With V trimmed by 8 bases and J by 0 bases, 7 bases remained unmatched. The CDR3 contains 15 residues. CDR1 is ENHRY and CDR2 is SYGVKD in the germline V gene. The CDR3 loop reads CAIGADRDSNQPQHF. The CDR3 nucleotides read TGTGCCATCGGTGCCGACAGGGATAGCAATCAGCCCCAGCATTTT.

This rearrangement joins TRBV28 to TRBJ1-2; D gene unclear. CDR1 is MDHEN and CDR2 is SYDVKM in the germline V gene. V was pared by 4 bases and J by 7 bases, with 13 bases between. The CDR3 loop spans 13 amino acids. The CDR3: CASSSRPGRGYTF. CDR3 nucleotides: TGTGCCAGCAGTTCCCGTCCGGGCCGTGGCTACACCTTC.

V gene TRBV5-1 combines with J gene TRBJ1-1; TRBD1 is a possible D gene (6 bases). CDR3 size: 14 residues. Germline loops: CDR1 SGHRS, CDR2 YFSETQ. V lost 3 bases and J 2 bases, leaving 11 bases between the germline ends. The CDR3 coding sequence is TGCGCCAGCAGCTGGGACAACACCAACACTGAAGCTTTCTTT. Translation gives CASSWDNTNTEAFF. The whole variable domain, filled in from reference TRBV5-1 and TRBJ1-1, reads KAGVTQTPRYLIKTRGQQVTLSCSPISGHRSVSWYQQTPGQGLQFLFEYFSETQRNKGNFPGRFSGRQFSNSRSEMNVSTLELGDSALYLCASSWDNTNTEAFFGQGTRLTVV.

The rearrangement links TRBV5-1 to TRBJ2-1, with TRBD2 as a possible D gene (5 bases). CDR3 length: 13 residues. With 2 bases removed from V and 3 bases from J, the gap between germline ends came to 6 bases. Per the germline V gene, CDR1 is SGHRS and CDR2 is YFSETQ. The CDR3 is CASSLGLYNEQFF. DNA of the CDR3: TGCGCCAGCAGCTTAGGACTCTACAATGAGCAGTTCTTC. The full variable domain, rest sourced from reference TRBV5-1 and TRBJ2-1, is KAGVTQTPRYLIKTRGQQVTLSCSPISGHRSVSWYQQTPGQGLQFLFEYFSETQRNKGNFPGRFSGRQFSNSRSEMNVSTLELGDSALYLCASSLGLYNEQFFGPGTRLTVL.

This sequence joins TRBV5-1 and TRBJ2-2; 10 bases align to TRBD1. Germline CDR1 and CDR2: SGHRS and YFSETQ. V lost 4 bases to trimming and J lost 3 bases; unmatched junction nucleotides: 6. The CDR3 is made up of 16 amino acids. The DNA for the CDR3 is TGCGCCAGCAGCCCGGGACAGGGGATCGACACCGGGGAGCTGTTTTTT. This translates into CASSPGQGIDTGELFF.

This chain links TRBV6-5 with TRBJ2-7, with 9 bases matching TRBD2. Germline values: CDR1 MNHEY, CDR2 SVGAGI. J gave up 6 bases and V 2 bases, and 5 bases lay outside the gene matches. CDR3 size: 14 residues. The CDR3 sequence is CASSYGGRASEQYF. The DNA of the CDR3 is TGTGCCAGCAGTTACGGCGGGAGGGCCTCCGAGCAGTACTTC.